These T cell receptor beta chains were read from a single sample in a study of cytomegalovirus exposure and HLA in healthy donors. Clones were read by immunoSEQ multiplex PCR, and TCRdb kept only the in-frame ones, dropping some. Here the sample spans over 130,000 clones, about 75% being singletons. Sequencing was done on a sample of PBMCs. Every receptor here comes from a young woman in good health and CMV-seronegative. The CDR3 runs from the conserved cysteine through the conserved F or W. A D gene is named only where the DNA matches it firmly. The size of a clone is reported for some rows only, either as once, few or many, or as a class for expanded clones.

TRBJ2-1,few,-,TRBV7-9,TGTGCCAGCAGCTTGGCAGCGGTGAGCTCCTACAATGAGCAGTTCTTC,CASSLAAVSSYNEQFF
TRBJ1-6,once,-,TRBV6-1,TGTGCCAGCAGTGCCCAGGGGAATTCACCCCTCCACTTT,CASSAQGNSPLHF
TRBJ2-7,-,-,TRBV5-1,TGCGCCAGCAGCTTGGGGCACACGGAGCAGTACTTC,CASSLGHTEQYF
TRBJ2-5,few,-,TRBV7-9,TGTGCCAGCACCCTAGGAGGGGTCGGCCAAGAGACCCAGTACTTC,CASTLGGVGQETQYF
TRBJ1-6,-,-,TRBV6-6,TGTGCCAGCAGCACAAATTCACCCCTCCACTTT,CASSTNSPLHF
TRBJ2-7,-,TRBD1,TRBV7-9,TGTGCCAGCAGCCTCGGACAGGGAAGGGACGAGCAGTACTTC,CASSLGQGRDEQYF
TRBJ2-5,-,TRBD2,TRBV30,TGTGCCTGGAGTTGGACTAGCGGGATACAAGAGACCCAGTACTTC,CAWSWTSGIQETQYF
TRBJ2-5,-,-,TRBV9,TGTGCCAGCAGCGTTACAGCGGCCCCATTTGAGACCCAGTACTTC,CASSVTAAPFETQYF
TRBJ1-1,few,-,TRBV5-4,TGTGCCAGCAGCTTGATAAGTCAGGGAATGAACACTGAAGCTTTCTTT,CASSLISQGMNTEAFF
TRBJ2-5,-,-,TRBV5-6,TGTGCCAGCAGCCGGGGGTTTCTCCAAGAGACCCAGTACTTC,CASSRGFLQETQYF
TRBJ1-5,-,-,TRBV28,TGTGCCAGCAGTTTTGTGGGCCCTCAGCCCCAGCATTTT,CASSFVGPQPQHF
TRBJ1-2,-,TRBD1,TRBV7-9,TGTGCCAGCAGCTTAGCAGGGGGCATCTATGGCTACACCTTC,CASSLAGGIYGYTF
TRBJ1-1,-,-,TRBV10-3,TGTGCCATCAGGGCGACACCGGACACTGAAGCTTTCTTT,CAIRATPDTEAFF
TRBJ2-1,-,-,TRBV11-3,TGTGCCAGCAGCAACTCACATCGGACTGTGACGAGGGAGCAGTTCTTC,CASSNSHRTVTREQFF
TRBJ2-5,-,-,TRBV5-1,TGCGCCAGCAGCACGGGGAACGCGGGGTTGCAAGAGACCCAGTACTTC,CASSTGNAGLQETQYF
TRBJ1-2,-,-,TRBV19,TGTGCCAGTAGTCCCCGGGAACTGGAGTACTATGGCTACACCTTC,CASSPRELEYYGYTF
TRBJ2-7,-,TRBD2,TRBV28,TGTGCCACACAGAGGTCAGCGGGGGGGATGGGGGAGCAGTACTTC,CATQRSAGGMGEQYF
TRBJ1-4,-,-,TRBV27,TGTGCCAGCAGCCCCCCAGGGGTGAATGAAAAACTGTTTTTT,CASSPPGVNEKLFF
TRBJ2-1,few,TRBD2,TRBV5-1,TGCGCCAGCAGCTTGCTGCTAGCGGGGGATGAGCAGTTCTTC,CASSLLLAGDEQFF
TRBJ2-3,-,TRBD2,TRBV30,TGTGCCTGGAGTAGCGGGGGGGCCGGGGCAGATACGCAGTATTTT,CAWSSGGAGADTQYF
TRBJ1-5,few,TRBD1,TRBV28,TGTGCCAGCAGTTCTAAGACAGGGTATAGCAATCAGCCCCAGCATTTT,CASSSKTGYSNQPQHF
TRBJ2-3,-,TRBD2,TRBV29-1,TGCAGCGTTCTTAGCGGGAGGGCTTTCTCGGGGTATTTT,CSVLSGRAFSGYF
TRBJ1-2,-,-,TRBV18,TGTGCCAGCTCACCACGTGACAGTAACTATGGCTACACCTTC,CASSPRDSNYGYTF
TRBJ2-7,-,-,TRBV7-9,TGTGCCAGCAGCCTTGGGGCAACTGGGGTCTACGAGCAGTACTTC,CASSLGATGVYEQYF
TRBJ2-2,-,TRBD2,TRBV19,TGTGCCAGTAGTAGAACTAGCGGGGGGTTGAACACCGGGGAGCTGTTTTTT,CASSRTSGGLNTGELFF
TRBJ1-5,-,-,TRBV2,TGTGCCAGCAGTGCTTGGGGTGGCTTCGGGGTTCAGCCCCAGCATTTT,CASSAWGGFGVQPQHF
TRBJ1-2,-,-,TRBV29-1,TGCAGCGTTGACAGGGGCTATGGCTACACCTTC,CSVDRGYGYTF